This T cell receptor beta chain was found in a study of blood T cell repertoires in COVID-19 (TCRdb year 2020). In terms of the full investigation: The collaborator samples originated in the United States, Italy and Spain and spanned the acute and convalescent phases of COVID-19. The material from the prospective study consisted of cDNA or gDNA derived from T cells, B-cell-depleted T cells, or PBMCs. Where available, HLA class I and class II types were obtained from metadata supplied by the sample provider rather than from assay-based typing. Deeply sampled blood TCRbeta repertoires from subjects exposed to, actively infected with, or recovered from COVID-19 were included in the dataset. The samples were drawn from two sources: the first 160 participants of the ongoing ImmuneRACE study, and approximately 1,300 subjects contributed by 6 global collaborators. A freely available public database, intended as a resource for researchers studying the immune response to SARS-CoV-2, is where the repertoires were released. Nearly every sample came with metadata listing a de-identified subject ID, COVID-19 status, age in years and sex.

Concerning this clone itself: No cognate antigen has been identified for it. Base qualities are missing; no much larger clone stands one base away.

Paper-wide results and their limitations: The quantity of clinical and demographic metadata differed by source and by participant and was supplied without curation.

The collaborating institutions used their own protocols to collect whole blood in K2EDTA tubes. For TCRbeta analysis, collaborators shipped samples in one of three forms: frozen whole blood, isolated PBMCs, or DNA extracted from either of those sample types. The junction carries 12 bases between V and J, which are trimmed by 2 bases and 2 bases respectively. The CDR3 runs 15 residues from the cysteine to the phenylalanine. The DNA shown is the 45-base CDR3, in frame from base 1. CDR1 and CDR2 (KGHSH, LQKENI) derive from the germline V gene. TCRbeta CDR3 regions were amplified from genomic DNA using the immunoSEQ Assay, a bias-controlled multiplex PCR. Per the source publication's procedure: Nucleated cell counts per sample were estimated from amplification of reference gene primers within the assay. To quantify the absolute abundance of each unique TCRbeta CDR3 rearrangement, sequence reads were collapsed and filtered. For each sample, productive Simpson clonality was calculated by taking the square root of Simpson's diversity index across productive rearrangements. TCRdb obtained this table from immuneACCESS and retained in-frame rearrangements with V and J assigned. These tables miss some clones; where compared with another copy, unresolved V genes account for less than half of the shortfall, and the remainder is unexplained. The V and J calls and the clone size are those of that table, but D and trimming were determined from the DNA. This sample lists about 110,000 clones; roughly 83% were detected once. The ten largest make up roughly 4.6% of the sample.

This sequence was found in a human donor in a cohort sampled during active COVID-19. The sample consisted of peripheral blood. The rearranged chain carries TRBV18 and TRBJ2-5; the D gene is unclear. The CDR3 protein sequence reads: CASSPRLEQQETQYF. The DNA sequence reads TGTGCCAGCTCACCAAGATTGGAGCAGCAAGAGACCCAGTACTTC.